Each of the 23 T cell receptor beta chains below was sequenced from the same sample in a study of Graves' ophthalmopathy and Graves' hyperthyroidism. RNA transcripts were the source from which TCR beta CDR3 regions were amplified. The library came from an HTBI-primed first-round RT-PCR and a second-round multiplex PCR. One entry per CDR3 protein results from TCRdb running MiXCR on the multiplex PCR reads. The repertoire holds 350,000 to 450,000 distinct CDR3 sequences, with roughly 18% as singletons. Source material: peripheral blood. These receptors were obtained from a woman younger than 35 with Graves' ophthalmopathy.

In this sample, this clonotype turned up many times. J is TRBJ2-2 and V is TRBV7-2, with D unresolved. The germline gives CDR1 SGHTA, CDR2 FQGNSA. V lost 6 bases, J lost 5 bases, and 13 bases lay in between. The CDR3 has 14 amino acids. The CDR3 region is CASRPLQGTGELFF. CDR3 DNA sequence: TGTGCCAGCAGACCACTGCAAGGGACCGGGGAGCTGTTTTTT.

J is TRBJ2-5 and V is TRBV2; TRBD2 agrees at 7 bases. There are 16 residues in the CDR3. The ends lost 6 bases at V and 0 bases at J; junction bases unmatched: 10. Germline lookup yields CDR1 SNHLY and CDR2 FYNNEI. The CDR3 reads CASSKRDYQYQETQYF. The CDR3 DNA is TGTGCCAGCAGCAAACGGGACTATCAGTACCAAGAGACCCAGTACTTC.

This clonotype was observed many times. For the CDR3, the DNA is TGTGCCAGCAACGAGCGAGGGACCCAGTACTTC. Protein product: CASNERGTQYF. The chain is built from TRBV6-1 and TRBJ2-5; no clear D. CDR3 size: 11 residues. V shed 7 bases and J shed 7 bases, with 10 bases lying between them. Germline V gene lookup returns CDR1 MNHNS and CDR2 SASEGT.

This clonotype came up many times. The chain couples TRBV7-2 to TRBJ1-1, with no clear D. With 2 bases removed from V and 4 bases from J, the gap between germline ends came to 14 bases. CDR1 SGHTA and CDR2 FQGNSA come from the germline V gene. The CDR3 has 15 amino acids. Written as DNA, the CDR3 is TGTGCCAGCAGCTTAAACAGCAACCCGTTCACTGAAGCTTTCTTT. Protein product: CASSLNSNPFTEAFF.

The sample holds many counts of this clonotype. The chain combines TRBV28 with TRBJ2-2, with D possibly being TRBD1 (5 bases). Germline values: CDR1 MDHEN, CDR2 SYDVKM. This CDR3 is 15 amino acids long. The V and J ends lost 2 bases and 2 bases respectively, with 9 bases between them. This chain's CDR3 is CASSLAGYNTGELFF. CDR3 in DNA: TGTGCCAGCAGTTTAGCAGGGTACAACACCGGGGAGCTGTTTTTT.

This clonotype occurred many times. The genes are TRBV6-5 and TRBJ2-7, with D possibly TRBD1 on 5 matching bases. This CDR3 comprises 15 residues. V lost 6 bases and J 4 bases, leaving 19 bases between the germline ends. Germline assignment: CDR1 MNHEY and CDR2 SVGAGI. The CDR3 bases are TGTGCCAGCAGCTCTGCGAACAGGCCTGGTTACGAGCAGTACTTC. Translated: CASSSANRPGYEQYF.

This clonotype was observed a single time. The gene calls are TRBV28 and TRBJ2-7; TRBD2 aligns across 9 bases. CDR3 length equals 19 residues. V trimming: 3 bases; J trimming: 5 bases; junction bases outside the gene matches: 20. CDR1 is MDHEN and CDR2 is SYDVKM in the germline V gene. In DNA form, the CDR3 reads TGTGCCAGCAGTTTTGATAAAATAAACAAGGGACTAGCCTTTAACGAGCAGTACTTC. Protein product: CASSFDKINKGLAFNEQYF.

At least ten counts were recorded for this clonotype. The J gene is TRBJ2-4, the V gene TRBV6-2 or TRBV6-3; no firm D call. This CDR3 is 14 amino acids long. Germline values: CDR1 MNHEY, CDR2 SVGEGT. V was shortened by 2 bases and J by 1 base, with 6 bases between the two germline ends. The CDR3 bases are TGTGCCAGCAGTTACGGATCCGCCAAAAACATTCAGTACTTC. This translates into CASSYGSAKNIQYF.

V gene TRBV6-2 or TRBV6-3 combines with J gene TRBJ2-5; 9 bases fit TRBD2. Per the germline V gene, CDR1 is MNHEY and CDR2 is SVGEGT. The CDR3 contains 16 residues. V lost 2 bases to trimming and J lost 3 bases; unmatched junction nucleotides: 7. As DNA, the CDR3 is TGTGCCAGCAGTTACACACTGACTAGCGGTAAAGAGACCCAGTACTTC. Its translation is CASSYTLTSGKETQYF.

This clonotype was seen repeatedly, ten times or more. The J gene is TRBJ1-6, the V gene TRBV6-1; D gene unclear. V gave up 6 bases and J gave up 14 bases, with 11 bases separating them. The CDR3 contains 11 residues. Germline assignment: CDR1 MNHNS and CDR2 SASEGT. CDR3 sequence: CASREGWALHF. The CDR3 DNA is TGTGCCAGCAGGGAGGGCTGGGCCCTCCACTTT.

This clonotype was picked up many times. The rearrangement joins TRBV7-9 to TRBJ2-7; the D call may be TRBD1 or TRBD2 (5 bases each). CDR3 size: 13 residues. Germline-derived CDR1 and CDR2 are SEHNR and FQNEAQ (reference sequence). The V and J ends lost 7 bases and 3 bases respectively, with 13 bases between them. CDR3 in amino acids: CASTRGPGYEQYF. The CDR3 DNA follows: TGTGCCAGCACCCGGGGACCGGGCTACGAGCAGTACTTC.

This clonotype was detected many times. CDR3 DNA: TGTGCCAGCAGTTCCCTGTGGAGGCCAGAGACCCAGTACTTC. Translation gives CASSSLWRPETQYF. The chain uses TRBV28 and TRBJ2-5; weak D call: TRBD2 (5 bases). The germline CDR1 and CDR2 sequences are MDHEN and SYDVKM. The length of the CDR3 is 14 residues. V was shortened by 4 bases and J by 4 bases, with 13 bases between the two germline ends.

This clonotype has just a few counts. This chain connects TRBV18 to TRBJ2-4; D not certain. The CDR3 loop spans 13 amino acids. Per the germline V gene, CDR1 is KGHSH and CDR2 is LQKENI. The ends were cut back, 3 bases at V and 8 bases at J, with 11 bases in the middle. CDR3 region: CASSPPGFDIQYF. CDR3 bases: TGTGCCAGCTCACCCCCTGGATTTGACATTCAGTACTTC. The entire variable domain, with the rest obtained from reference TRBV18 and TRBJ2-4, is as follows: NAGVMQNPRHLVRRRGQEARLRCSPMKGHSHVYWYRQLPEEGLKFMVYLQKENIIDESGMPKERFSAEFPKEGPSILRIQQVVRGDSAAYFCASSPPGFDIQYFGAGTRLSVL.

This clonotype was counted ten times or more. This chain joins TRBV5-6 and TRBJ1-1, with 11 positions matching TRBD1. The germline V gene encodes CDR1 SGHDT and CDR2 YYEEEE. J was trimmed by 3 bases and V by 3 bases; bases with no gene match: 7. CDR3 length: 16 amino acids. In DNA, the CDR3 is TGTGCCAGCAGCTGGGGGGGGACAGGGGGTTACACTGAAGCTTTCTTT. Encoded protein: CASSWGGTGGYTEAFF.

The chain is built from TRBV4-2 and TRBJ1-1; D unclear. Germline loops: CDR1 LGHNA, CDR2 YNFKEQ. CDR3 length: 13 residues. Trimming removed 1 base at V and 11 bases at J, with 14 bases between. This CDR3 reads CASSQGQEHRAFF. The CDR3 bases are TGTGCCAGCAGCCAAGGGCAAGAGCATAGGGCTTTCTTT.

In its sample, this clonotype was seen many times. The CDR3 bases are TGCGCCAGCAGCCAAGATCGAGGGCAGAACACCGGGGAGCTGTTTTTT. Amino acids: CASSQDRGQNTGELFF. V gene TRBV4-3 combines with J gene TRBJ2-2; D may be TRBD2 (5 bases). The V gene lost 0 bases and the J gene lost 1 base, with 9 bases spanning the gap. From germline, CDR1 is LGHNA and CDR2 YSLEER. The CDR3 extends over 16 amino acids.

This clonotype was found many times. The rearrangement uses TRBV14 and TRBJ2-7, with a weak D call TRBD2 (5 bases). Per germline, CDR1 SGHDN and CDR2 FVKESK. Between the trimmed V and J ends, which lost 5 bases and 7 bases, there was a span of 21 bases. CDR3 size: 15 residues. CDR3 coding DNA: TGTGCCAGCAGCAGCGATTACCCGAGGGTGAGAGAGCAGTACTTC. It codes for CASSSDYPRVREQYF.

This clonotype was observed many times. The chain recombines TRBV12-3 or TRBV12-4 with TRBJ1-2; tentatively, D is TRBD1 (5 bases). V was shortened by 4 bases and J by 0 bases, with 9 bases between the two germline ends. The CDR3 is made up of 14 amino acids. The CDR3 loop reads CASSSRGTNYGYTF. The CDR3 coding sequence is TGTGCCAGCAGTTCCCGGGGGACTAACTATGGCTACACCTTC.

This clonotype was observed at least ten times. The chain employs TRBV7-2 and TRBJ2-5, with 7 bases identical to TRBD1. With V trimmed by 0 bases and J by 4 bases, 14 bases remained unmatched. The CDR3 length is 18 residues. The germline gives CDR1 SGHTA, CDR2 FQGNSA. CDR3 sequence reads: CASSLAGTGTDVIETQYF. CDR3 nucleotides: TGTGCCAGCAGCTTAGCGGGGACCGGGACAGATGTAATAGAGACCCAGTACTTC. Complete variable domain (other parts from reference TRBV7-2 and TRBJ2-5): GAGVSQSPSNKVTEKGKDVELRCDPISGHTALYWYRQSLGQGLEFLIYFQGNSAPDKSGLPSDRFSAERTGGSVSTLTIQRTQQEDSAVYLCASSLAGTGTDVIETQYFGPGTRLLVL.

This clonotype was observed at least ten times. This sequence joins TRBV27 and TRBJ1-6; D remains unclear. Trimming shortened V by 4 bases and J by 7 bases, and 17 bases separated the two germline ends. The germline V gene encodes CDR1 MNHEY and CDR2 SMNVEV (reference sequence). The CDR3 extends over 16 amino acids. DNA for the CDR3: TGTGCCAGCAGTTCCCTACCGGGGAGGTTCAATTCACCCCTCCACTTT. This gives the protein CASSSLPGRFNSPLHF.

The sample holds many counts of this clonotype. The chain joins TRBV7-2 to TRBJ1-1, with a possible D match to TRBD1 (6 bases). The germline V gene encodes CDR1 SGHTA and CDR2 FQGNSA. This CDR3 comprises 12 residues. Trimming removed 5 bases at V and 6 bases at J, with 10 bases between. In DNA, the CDR3 is TGTGCCAGCAGCGACGGACAGCCTGAAGCTTTCTTT. It translates to CASSDGQPEAFF.

This clonotype has ten or more counts. In DNA, the CDR3 is TGTGCCAGCAGCCCCCGAATTACAGGGACGGCGAACACCGGGGAGCTGTTTTTT. It yields the protein CASSPRITGTANTGELFF. The chain carries TRBV7-8 and TRBJ2-2; TRBD1 is a possible D gene (6 bases). Trimming cost V 5 bases and J 0 bases, with 19 bases left between them. The germline gives CDR1 SGHVS, CDR2 FQNEAQ. This CDR3 is built from 18 residues.

This clonotype was observed at least ten times. The J gene is TRBJ2-6, the V gene TRBV18; D call uncertain. Germline lookup yields CDR1 KGHSH and CDR2 LQKENI. The CDR3 length is 14 residues. V lost 8 bases and J 2 bases, leaving 10 bases between the germline ends. CDR3 region: CASHLAAGANVLTF. CDR3 bases: TGTGCCAGCCACCTGGCAGCTGGGGCCAACGTCCTGACTTTC.